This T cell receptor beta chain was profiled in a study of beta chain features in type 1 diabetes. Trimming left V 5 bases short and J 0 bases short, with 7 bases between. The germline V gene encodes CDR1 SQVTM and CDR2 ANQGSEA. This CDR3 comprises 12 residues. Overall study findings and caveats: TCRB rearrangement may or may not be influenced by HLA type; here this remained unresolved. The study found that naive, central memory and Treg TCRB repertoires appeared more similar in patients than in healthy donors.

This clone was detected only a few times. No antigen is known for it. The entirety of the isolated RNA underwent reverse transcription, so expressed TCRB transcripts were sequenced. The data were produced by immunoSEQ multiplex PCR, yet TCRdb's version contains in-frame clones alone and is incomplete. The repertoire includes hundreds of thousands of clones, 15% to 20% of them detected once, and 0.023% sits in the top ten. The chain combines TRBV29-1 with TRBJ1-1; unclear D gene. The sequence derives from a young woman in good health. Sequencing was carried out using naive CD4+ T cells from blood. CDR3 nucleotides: TGCAGCGTTAGACAATTGAACACTGAAGCTTTCTTT. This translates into CSVRQLNTEAFF.